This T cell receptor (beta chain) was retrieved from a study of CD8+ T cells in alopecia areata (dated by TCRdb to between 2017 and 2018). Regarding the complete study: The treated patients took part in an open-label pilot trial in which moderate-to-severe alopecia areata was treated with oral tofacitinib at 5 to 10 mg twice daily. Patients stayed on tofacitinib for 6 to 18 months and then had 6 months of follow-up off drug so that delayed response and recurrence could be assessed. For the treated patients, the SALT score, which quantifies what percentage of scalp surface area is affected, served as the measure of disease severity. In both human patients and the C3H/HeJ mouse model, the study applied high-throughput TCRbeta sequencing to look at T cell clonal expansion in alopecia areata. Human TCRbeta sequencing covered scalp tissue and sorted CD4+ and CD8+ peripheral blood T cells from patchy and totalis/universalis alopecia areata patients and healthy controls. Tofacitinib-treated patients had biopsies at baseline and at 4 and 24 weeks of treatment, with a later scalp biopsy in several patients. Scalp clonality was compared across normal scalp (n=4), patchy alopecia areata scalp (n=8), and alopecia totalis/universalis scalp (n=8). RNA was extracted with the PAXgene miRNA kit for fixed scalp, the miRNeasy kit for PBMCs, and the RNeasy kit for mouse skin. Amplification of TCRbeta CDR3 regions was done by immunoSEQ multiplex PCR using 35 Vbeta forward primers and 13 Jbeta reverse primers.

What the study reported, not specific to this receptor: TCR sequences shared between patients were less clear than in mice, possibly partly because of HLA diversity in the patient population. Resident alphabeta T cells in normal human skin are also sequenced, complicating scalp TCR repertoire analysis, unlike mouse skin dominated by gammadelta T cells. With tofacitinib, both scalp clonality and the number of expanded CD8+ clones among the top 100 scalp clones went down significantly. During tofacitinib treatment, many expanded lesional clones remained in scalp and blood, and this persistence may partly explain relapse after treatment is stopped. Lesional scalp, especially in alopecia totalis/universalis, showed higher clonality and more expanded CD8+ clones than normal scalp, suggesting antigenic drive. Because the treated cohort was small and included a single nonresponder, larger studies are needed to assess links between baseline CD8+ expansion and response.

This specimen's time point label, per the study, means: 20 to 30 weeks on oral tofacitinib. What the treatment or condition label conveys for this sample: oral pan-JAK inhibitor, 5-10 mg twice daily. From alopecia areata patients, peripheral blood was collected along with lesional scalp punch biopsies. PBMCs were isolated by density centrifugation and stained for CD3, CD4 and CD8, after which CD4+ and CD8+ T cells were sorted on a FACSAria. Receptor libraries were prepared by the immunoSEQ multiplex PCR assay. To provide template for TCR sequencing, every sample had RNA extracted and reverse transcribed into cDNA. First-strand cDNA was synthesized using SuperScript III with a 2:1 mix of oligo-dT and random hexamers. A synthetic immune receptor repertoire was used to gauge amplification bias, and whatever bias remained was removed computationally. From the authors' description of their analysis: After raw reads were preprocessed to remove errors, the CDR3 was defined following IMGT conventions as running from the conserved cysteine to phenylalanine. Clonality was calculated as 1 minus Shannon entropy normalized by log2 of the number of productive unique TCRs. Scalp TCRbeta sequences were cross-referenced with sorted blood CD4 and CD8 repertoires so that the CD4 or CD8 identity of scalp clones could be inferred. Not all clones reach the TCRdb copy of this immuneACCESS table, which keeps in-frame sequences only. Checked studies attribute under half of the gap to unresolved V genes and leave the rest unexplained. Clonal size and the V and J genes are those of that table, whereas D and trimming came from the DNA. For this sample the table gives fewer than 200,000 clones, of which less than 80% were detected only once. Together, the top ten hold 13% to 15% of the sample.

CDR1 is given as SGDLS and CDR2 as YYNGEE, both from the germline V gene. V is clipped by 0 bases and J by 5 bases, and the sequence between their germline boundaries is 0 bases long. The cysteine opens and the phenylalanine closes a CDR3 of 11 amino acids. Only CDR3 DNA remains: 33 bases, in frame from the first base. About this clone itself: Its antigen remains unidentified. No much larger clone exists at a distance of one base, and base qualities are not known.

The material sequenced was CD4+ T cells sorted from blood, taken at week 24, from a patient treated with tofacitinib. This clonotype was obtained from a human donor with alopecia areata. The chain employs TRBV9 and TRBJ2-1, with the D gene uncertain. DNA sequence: TGTGCCAGCAGCGTAGACAATGAGCAGTTCTTC. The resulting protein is CASSVDNEQFF.